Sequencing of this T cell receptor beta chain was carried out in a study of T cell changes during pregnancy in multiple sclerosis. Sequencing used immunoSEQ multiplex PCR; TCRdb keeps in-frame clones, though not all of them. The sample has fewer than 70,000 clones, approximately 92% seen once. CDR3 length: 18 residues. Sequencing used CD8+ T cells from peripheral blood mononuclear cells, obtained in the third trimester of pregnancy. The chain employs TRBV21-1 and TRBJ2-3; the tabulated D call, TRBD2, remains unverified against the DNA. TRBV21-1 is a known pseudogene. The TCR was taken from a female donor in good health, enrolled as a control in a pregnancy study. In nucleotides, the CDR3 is TGTGCCAGCAGCAACTCTTTAGCGGGGGGGAGATGCACAGATACGCAGTATTTT. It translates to CASSNSLAGGRCTDTQYF.